These T cell receptor beta chains were read from a single sample in a study of T cell repertoires in cytomegalovirus infection. Via MiXCR, TCRdb re-called the reads, giving one row per CDR3 protein. The sample shows fewer than 700,000 distinct CDR3 sequences, approximately 24% of them seen only once. Sequencing used CD8+ T cells from PBMCs. The receptors here all came from a human donor in good health (CMV status not recorded). Some clones in this sample may be carry-over from other donors' samples. Both conserved end residues are part of each CDR3. A D gene is named only where the DNA matches it firmly. Clone size is shown for a subset of rows, as once, few, many or a class of expanded clone.

abundance	d_gene	j_gene	v_gene	CDR3nt	CDR3aa
.	TRBD2	TRBJ2-7	TRBV7-6	TGTGCCAGCAGCTTAGGGGAGGGATCCTACGAGCAGTACTTC	CASSLGEGSYEQYF
few	.	TRBJ1-1	TRBV4-1	TGCGCCAGCAGCCGAGGACCCGAGGGAAACACTGAAGCTTTCTTT	CASSRGPEGNTEAFF
few	TRBD1	TRBJ2-1	TRBV12-3/TRBV12-4	TGTGCCAGCAAGGGGGCCCACCGTGAGCAGTTCTTC	CASKGAHREQFF
.	TRBD2	TRBJ2-3	TRBV12-3/TRBV12-4	TGTGCCAGCAGTTTCTCCTTTAGCGGGGGGGGAGATACGCAGTATTTT	CASSFSFSGGGDTQYF
many	.	TRBJ2-7	TRBV7-9	TGTGCCAGCAGCCCACCTGAGCTACCCTTGAGGCAGTACTTC	CASSPPELPLRQYF
.	TRBD1	TRBJ2-6	TRBV28	TGTGCCAGCGCCGACTTGCGGGGGACAGGGGGGTTTGGGGCCAACGTCCTGACTTTC	CASADLRGTGGFGANVLTF
.	.	TRBJ2-2	TRBV29-1	TGCAGCGTTGAAGCGGACACCGGGGAGCTGTTTTTT	CSVEADTGELFF
.	.	TRBJ1-1	TRBV6-2/TRBV6-3	TGTGCCAGCAGTTACTCCTTGGTCACTGAAGCTTTCTTT	CASSYSLVTEAFF
many	.	TRBJ1-5	TRBV10-3	TGTGCCATCAGTGAGTCGTGGGGGAGCAATCAGCCCCAGCATTTT	CAISESWGSNQPQHF
few	.	TRBJ2-3	TRBV7-6	TGTGCCAGCAGCTTAGTGAGGCGGGGTCTCACAGATACGCAGTATTTT	CASSLVRRGLTDTQYF
.	.	TRBJ2-5	TRBV6-2/TRBV6-3	TGTGCCAGCAGTTATTTGAGGGGGACCGGCCAAGAGACCCAGTACTTC	CASSYLRGTGQETQYF
.	TRBD2	TRBJ2-1	TRBV4-1	TGCGCCAGCAGCCACCCGGGACTAGCGGGGGGGTCCCTCAATGAGCAGTTCTTC	CASSHPGLAGGSLNEQFF
few	.	TRBJ2-1	TRBV11-1	TGTGCCAGCACCGGGGGCCGCTACAATGAGCAGTTCTTC	CASTGGRYNEQFF
.	TRBD2	TRBJ2-3	TRBV6-6	TGTGCCAGCAGTTACGCGATCGCGACTAGCGGGGCTGATACGCAGTATTTT	CASSYAIATSGADTQYF
many	.	TRBJ1-2	TRBV20-1	TGCAGTGCCCCCGGACAGAGAAAGGATGGCTACACCTTC	CSAPGQRKDGYTF
.	TRBD1	TRBJ1-6	TRBV20-1	TGCAGTGCTGGAGGCACCTCGGGACAGGGGGATTCACCCCTCCACTTT	CSAGGTSGQGDSPLHF
many	.	TRBJ2-1	TRBV12-3/TRBV12-4	TGTGCCAGCAGTTTTATATCCTACAATGAGCAGTTCTTC	CASSFISYNEQFF
few	.	TRBJ1-6	TRBV6-5	TGTGCCAGCAGTCACGGAAGGACGCAGAGCTCCTATAATTCACCCCTCCACTTT	CASSHGRTQSSYNSPLHF
many	.	TRBJ2-3	TRBV7-2	TGTGCCAGCAGCTTAGGGCAGTTCAGCACAGATACGCAGTATTTT	CASSLGQFSTDTQYF
.	.	TRBJ2-7	TRBV25-1	TGTGCCAGCAGTGTAGCCTACGAGCAGTACTTC	CASSVAYEQYF
few	.	TRBJ2-5	TRBV6-1	TGTGCCAGCATCTCCTATAAGGGGGACCAAGAGACCCAGTACTTC	CASISYKGDQETQYF
.	.	TRBJ1-4	TRBV23-1	TGCGCCAGCAGTCAATGGGGGGTTAATGAAAAACTGTTTTTT	CASSQWGVNEKLFF
few	TRBD2	TRBJ2-1	TRBV9	TGTGCCAGCAGCGTTATGCCCGGGACTAGCGGATACGAGCAGTTCTTC	CASSVMPGTSGYEQFF
once	.	TRBJ2-5	TRBV15	TGTGCCACCAGCGAGGGTAAAAAGATCCAGTACTTC	CATSEGKKIQYF
few	.	TRBJ2-2	TRBV3-1	TGTGCCAGCAGCCAAGGGGCGGGGATCCACACCGGGGAGCTGTTTTTT	CASSQGAGIHTGELFF
few	.	TRBJ2-3	TRBV20-1	TGCAGTGCTAGAGATCGTGGGGGGGCGGCAGATACGCAGTATTTT	CSARDRGGAADTQYF
.	.	TRBJ1-1	TRBV5-4	TGTGCCAGCAGTACTGAGCTAGGACGAGAAGCTTTCTTT	CASSTELGREAFF
few	TRBD1	TRBJ2-1	TRBV2	TGTGCCAGCAGTGACCGGGACAGGGGGCGACCGAGCTCCTACAATGAGCAGTTCTTC	CASSDRDRGRPSSYNEQFF
.	.	TRBJ1-2	TRBV7-9	TGTGCCACCAAGGGACCGGAGGAAGGTGGCTACACCTTC	CATKGPEEGGYTF
.	.	TRBJ2-3	TRBV6-1	TGTGCCAGCAGTGAAGGGCCGAGGGGGAAGACAGATACGCAGTATTTT	CASSEGPRGKTDTQYF
.	TRBD1	TRBJ2-2	TRBV5-4	TGTGCCAGCAGCCGCGCGGACAGGGAGACCGGGGAGCTGTTTTTT	CASSRADRETGELFF
few	.	TRBJ2-1	TRBV20-1	TGCAGTGCCCCCAAGGAGCGGCGTACCTACAATGAGCAGTTCTTC	CSAPKERRTYNEQFF
few	TRBD2	TRBJ2-7	TRBV19	TGTGCCAGTCGTCCCACCCCCCAGCGGGGGGTCCCCTACGAGCAGTACTTC	CASRPTPQRGVPYEQYF
many	TRBD1	TRBJ1-5	TRBV28	TGTGCCAGCAGTTTAGAATTTGAGGGGGCTGGTCAGCCCCAGCATTTT	CASSLEFEGAGQPQHF
many	.	TRBJ2-1	TRBV12-3/TRBV12-4	TGTGCCAGCAGTTTAAGAGGGCGGGCTACCGATGAGCAGTTCTTC	CASSLRGRATDEQFF
.	TRBD1	TRBJ1-2	TRBV6-2/TRBV6-3	TGTGCCAGCACTACGCGACAGGGAGCACCCCTTAACTATGGCTACACCTTC	CASTTRQGAPLNYGYTF
few	.	TRBJ1-1	TRBV12-5	TGTGCTAGTGGTGTGACAGATAAAGCTTTCTTT	CASGVTDKAFF
many	.	TRBJ2-7	TRBV7-2	TGTGCCAGCAGCTTACCTCTCTACGAGCAGTACTTC	CASSLPLYEQYF
.	.	TRBJ1-2	TRBV6-6	TGTGCCAGCAGTTCCAAGGGTCGGGCAGGCTATGGCTACACCTTC	CASSSKGRAGYGYTF
many	.	TRBJ1-6	TRBV7-2	TGTGCCAGCAGCTTAGGGCGGGGGCGGAATTCACCCCTCCACTTT	CASSLGRGRNSPLHF